This passage covers 19 T cell receptor beta chains from one sample sequenced in a study of T cells after somatic rescue of genetic block. Measured with immunoSEQ multiplex PCR; TCRdb has only the in-frame clones, and not every one. The sample records 15,000 or so clones, 70% to 80% being singletons. Sequences were obtained from peripheral blood mononuclear cells (PBMCs). The receptors derive from a boy aged 5-17 years.

The chain joins TRBV25-1 to TRBJ2-2, with D unresolved. Per germline, CDR1 MGHDK and CDR2 SYGVNS. V gave up 1 base and J gave up 2 bases, with 2 bases separating them. The CDR3 runs to 13 residues. The CDR3 bases are TGTGCCAGCAGTGAATTAAACACCGGGGAGCTGTTTTTT. It encodes CASSELNTGELFF. Complete variable domain (other parts from reference TRBV25-1 and TRBJ2-2): EADIYQTPRYLVIGTGKKITLECSQTMGHDKMYWYQQDPGMELHLIHYSYGVNSTEKGDLSSESTVSRIRTEHFPLTLESARPSHTSQYLCASSELNTGELFFGEGSRLTVL.

This clone has a handful of counts. The J gene is TRBJ2-7, the V gene TRBV19, with a weak D call TRBD1 (6 bases). Germline V gene data show CDR1 as LNHDA and CDR2 as SQIVND (reference sequence). The CDR3 has 17 amino acids. V lost 1 base, J lost 6 bases, and 22 bases lay in between. CDR3 region: CASSIGGGQLLRSEQYF. The DNA of the CDR3 is TGTGCCAGTAGTATAGGTGGAGGACAGCTCCTGAGGAGCGAGCAGTACTTC.

This clone has more than one count but fewer than ten. This chain connects TRBV2 to TRBJ2-2; maybe TRBD1 (6 bases). The CDR3 is 15 amino acids. The germline CDR1 and CDR2 sequences are SNHLY and FYNNEI. V lost 7 bases, J lost 5 bases, and 17 bases lay in between. The CDR3 DNA sequence: TGTGCCAGCAAAGGGAACAGGGTAGAGACCGGGGAGCTGTTTTTT. Its protein product is CASKGNRVETGELFF. Full variable domain (missing parts from reference TRBV2 and TRBJ2-2): EPEVTQTPSHQVTQMGQEVILRCVPISNHLYFYWYRQILGQKVEFLVSFYNNEISEKSEIFDDQFSVERPDGSNFTLKIRSTKLEDSAMYFCASKGNRVETGELFFGEGSRLTVL.

The count of this clone is one. The chain combines TRBV7-9 with TRBJ1-2; D might be TRBD1 (6 bases). CDR1 and CDR2 from the germline V gene are SEHNR and FQNEAQ (reference sequence). The V end was cut by 0 bases, the J end by 4 bases, with 12 bases between. This CDR3 contains 15 residues. The CDR3, as DNA: TGTGCCAGCAGCTTAGCTCTAGGGGGAACCTATGGCTACACCTTC. It specifies CASSLALGGTYGYTF.

This chain links TRBV9 with TRBJ2-1; 8 bases align to TRBD1. Germline V gene sequence: CDR1 SGDLS, CDR2 YYNGEE. The CDR3 contains 16 residues. The trim removed 2 bases at V and 4 bases at J, leaving 8 bases unmatched. CDR3 region: CASSVRTGGEYNEQFF. DNA of the CDR3: TGTGCCAGCAGCGTCCGAACAGGGGGAGAGTACAATGAGCAGTTCTTC.

The chain recombines TRBV19 with TRBJ1-5, with a possible D match to TRBD1 (6 bases). This CDR3 region has 14 residues. The ends were cut back, 3 bases at V and 3 bases at J, with 9 bases in the middle. Germline V gene lookup returns CDR1 LNHDA and CDR2 SQIVND (reference sequence). The CDR3 DNA is TGTGCCAGTAGTATTCACAGGGACAATCAGCCCCAGCATTTT. It yields the protein CASSIHRDNQPQHF.

The sample holds one count of this clone. The V gene is TRBV21-1, the J gene TRBJ2-5; the D call of TRBD2 is as the table states it, not checked on the DNA. The J call may be mistaken, given a closer DNA end match to TRBJ2-7. TRBV21-1 corresponds to a pseudogene. This CDR3 region has 16 residues. CDR3 amino acids: CASSKGKRGRMDEQYF. CDR3 DNA sequence: TGTGCCAGCAGCAAAGGTAAGCGGGGGAGGATGGACGAGCAGTACTTC.

The V gene is TRBV10-2, the J gene TRBJ2-7, with 9 bases matching TRBD1. V was pared by 6 bases and J by 2 bases, with 8 bases of the junction left unmatched. CDR1 is WSHSY, CDR2 SAAADI, per germline. The CDR3 spans 15 residues. The CDR3 here is CASRDSGTGTYEQYF. The CDR3, as DNA: TGCGCCAGCAGGGATTCCGGGACAGGGACCTACGAGCAGTACTTC.

This sequence joins TRBV2 and TRBJ2-1; 9 nucleotides align to TRBD2. The CDR3 length is 16 residues. Germline V lookup: CDR1 SNHLY, CDR2 FYNNEI. The junction had 8 bases not matched to a gene; V was cut back by 6 bases and J by 2 bases. CDR3 protein: CASSQLAGAAYNEQFF. The CDR3 DNA follows: TGTGCCAGCAGCCAATTAGCGGGAGCTGCCTACAATGAGCAGTTCTTC.

J is TRBJ2-5 and V is TRBV5-1; D is perhaps TRBD2 (6 bases). V shed 3 bases and J shed 3 bases, with 9 bases lying between them. The CDR3 length is 13 residues. Germline-derived CDR1 and CDR2 are SGHRS and YFSETQ. The CDR3 DNA sequence: TGCGCCAGCAGCTCGGGGGTGGAAGAGACCCAGTACTTC. Encoded protein: CASSSGVEETQYF.

This sequence joins TRBV7-8 and TRBJ1-4, with 10 bases matching TRBD1. CDR1 and CDR2 from the germline V gene are SGHVS and FQNEAQ. The J segment lost 8 bases and the V segment lost 2 bases, leaving 5 bases of the junction unmatched. The CDR3 is made up of 15 amino acids. CDR3 nucleotide sequence: TGTGCCAGCAGCTTAATAGGGACAGGGGACGAAAAACTGTTTTTT. Protein product: CASSLIGTGDEKLFF.

The V gene is TRBV4-1, the J gene TRBJ2-7; D may be TRBD1 (5 bases). The V gene's germline CDR1 is MGHRA and CDR2 YSYEKL. V was shortened by 1 base and J by 2 bases, with 12 bases between the two germline ends. The CDR3 totals 15 residues. CDR3 residues: CASSQVETVPYEQYF. CDR3 nucleotides: TGCGCCAGCAGCCAAGTGGAGACAGTTCCCTACGAGCAGTACTTC.

The rearrangement uses TRBV2 and TRBJ2-3; 10 nucleotides align to TRBD2. This CDR3 is built from 15 residues. Looked up from germline, CDR1 is SNHLY and CDR2 is FYNNEI. Germline trimming cut 4 bases from V and 3 bases from J; bases unmatched to any gene: 4. CDR3 DNA: TGTGCCAGCAGTGCCAGCGGGAGGGCGACAGATACGCAGTATTTT. It translates to CASSASGRATDTQYF.

The chain joins TRBV2 to TRBJ1-3; 11 bases fit TRBD1. This CDR3 is built from 17 residues. CDR1 SNHLY and CDR2 FYNNEI come from the germline V gene. V gave up 6 bases and J gave up 2 bases; unmatched junction bases: 9. In DNA form, the CDR3 reads TGTGCCAGCAGACCCCGGACAGGGGGCGCGACTGGAAACACCATATATTTT. Translating gives CASRPRTGGATGNTIYF.

This chain links TRBV18 with TRBJ2-7; D is undetermined. V lost 1 base, J lost 4 bases, and 5 bases lay in between. Germline V gene sequence: CDR1 KGHSH, CDR2 LQKENI. The CDR3 sequence is 12 residues long. The CDR3 protein is CASSPLPYEQYF. CDR3 in DNA: TGTGCCAGCTCACCACTCCCTTACGAGCAGTACTTC.

This clone occurred a few times. The CDR3, as DNA: TGTGCCTGGAGGCAGTGGGCAAAAGAGACCCAGTACTTC. The encoded protein is CAWRQWAKETQYF. This chain connects TRBV30 to TRBJ2-5; D is unclear. There are 13 residues in the CDR3. Germline V gene sequence: CDR1 GTSNPN, CDR2 SVGIG (reference sequence). Trimming shortened V by 3 bases and J by 3 bases, and 11 bases separated the two germline ends.

The chain couples TRBV5-1 to TRBJ2-5; 9 bases match TRBD2. Germline V gene lookup returns CDR1 SGHRS and CDR2 YFSETQ. J was trimmed by 5 bases and V by 1 base; bases with no gene match: 12. This CDR3 contains 17 residues. The CDR3 DNA is TGCGCCAGCAGCTTGAATAGCGGGAGAGCTCTTCGGGAGACCCAGTACTTC. Translated, it gives CASSLNSGRALRETQYF.

A single count supports this clone. The gene calls are TRBV23-1 and TRBJ2-3, with TRBD1 identical over 9 bases. TRBV23-1 is an ORF, and what it does is uncertain. The CDR3 covers 17 residues. The J segment lost 0 bases and the V segment lost 9 bases, leaving 13 bases of the junction unmatched. Written as DNA, the CDR3 is TGCGCCAGAGATAGGAGGTGGACAGGGGAGAGCACAGATACGCAGTATTTT. As protein: CARDRRWTGESTDTQYF.

Only one count was recorded for this clone. The genes are TRBV14 and TRBJ1-2; 8 bases map to TRBD1. The CDR3 consists of 16 residues. V was pared by 1 base and J by 2 bases, with 6 bases of the junction left unmatched. The V gene's germline CDR1 is SGHDN and CDR2 FVKESK. Here the CDR3 DNA reads TGTGCCAGCAGCCAAGGTAGCCGACAGGGGAACTATGGCTACACCTTC. It yields the protein CASSQGSRQGNYGYTF.